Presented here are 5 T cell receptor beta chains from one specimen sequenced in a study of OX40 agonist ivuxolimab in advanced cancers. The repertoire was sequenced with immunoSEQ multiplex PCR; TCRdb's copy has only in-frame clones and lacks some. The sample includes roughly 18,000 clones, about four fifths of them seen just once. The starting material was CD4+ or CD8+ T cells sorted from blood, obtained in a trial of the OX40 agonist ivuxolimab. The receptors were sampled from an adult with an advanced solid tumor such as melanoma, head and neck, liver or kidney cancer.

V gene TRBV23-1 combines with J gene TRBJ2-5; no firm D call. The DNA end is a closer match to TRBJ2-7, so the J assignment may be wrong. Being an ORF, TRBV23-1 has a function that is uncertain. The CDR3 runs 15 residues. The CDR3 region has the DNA TGCGCCAGCAGTCAATCCCGAGCGAGCCCCTACGAGCAGTACTTC. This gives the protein CASSQSRASPYEQYF.

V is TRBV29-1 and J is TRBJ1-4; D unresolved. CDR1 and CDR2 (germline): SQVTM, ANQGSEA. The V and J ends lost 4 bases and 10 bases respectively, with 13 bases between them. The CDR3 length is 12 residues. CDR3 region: CSVVGDRGKLFF. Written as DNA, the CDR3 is TGCAGCGTTGTGGGCGACCGAGGAAAACTGTTTTTT.

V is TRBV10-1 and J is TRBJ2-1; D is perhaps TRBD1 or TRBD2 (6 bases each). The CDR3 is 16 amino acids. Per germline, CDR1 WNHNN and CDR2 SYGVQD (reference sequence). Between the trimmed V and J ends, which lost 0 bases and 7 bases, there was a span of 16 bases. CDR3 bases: TGCGCCAGCAGTGAGTCGTACGGGGGCGCGAGGAATGAGCAGTTCTTC. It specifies CASSESYGGARNEQFF.

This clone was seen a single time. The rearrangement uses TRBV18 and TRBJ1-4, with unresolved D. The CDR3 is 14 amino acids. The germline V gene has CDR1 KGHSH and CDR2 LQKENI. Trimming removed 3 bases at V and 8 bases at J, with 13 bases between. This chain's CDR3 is CASSPPGLGEKLFF. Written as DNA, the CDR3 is TGTGCCAGCTCACCCCCCGGGCTCGGGGAAAAACTGTTTTTT. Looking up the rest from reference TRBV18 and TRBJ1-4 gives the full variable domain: NAGVMQNPRHLVRRRGQEARLRCSPMKGHSHVYWYRQLPEEGLKFMVYLQKENIIDESGMPKERFSAEFPKEGPSILRIQQVVRGDSAAYFCASSPPGLGEKLFFGSGTQLSVL.

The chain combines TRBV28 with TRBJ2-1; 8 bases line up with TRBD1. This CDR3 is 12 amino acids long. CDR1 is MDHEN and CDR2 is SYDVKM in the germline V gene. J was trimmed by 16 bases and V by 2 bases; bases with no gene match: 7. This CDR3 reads CASSLLGQGGFF. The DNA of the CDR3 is TGTGCCAGCAGTTTACTCGGACAGGGTGGATTCTTC.